A selection of T cell receptor beta chains follows, all from one sample in a study of cytomegalovirus exposure and HLA in healthy donors. Profiling relied on immunoSEQ multiplex PCR, and the TCRdb table lists in-frame clones only, not all of them. The data contain 6,500 to 8,000 clones, around 53% of them singletons. The specimen was PBMCs. The receptors here all came from a man aged 25-40 years in good health and CMV-seropositive. Both conserved end residues are trimmed from each CDR3.

v_gene,j_gene,CDR3aa
TRBV6-5,TRBJ1-5,ASSIFSGGTQH
TRBV29-1,TRBJ1-2,SVRTGQSYT
TRBV21-1,TRBJ2-7,ASRTSSYEQY
TRBV4-1,TRBJ1-2,ASSQDPGSFYGYT
TRBV4-1,TRBJ1-2,ASSQAGQGANYGYT
TRBV29-1,TRBJ2-1,SEPGNEQF
TRBV6-5,TRBJ2-1,ATTGSVDEQF
TRBV10-3,TRBJ2-5,AIRDRIQETQY
TRBV11-1,TRBJ1-1,ASSLQGAITEAF
TRBV29-1,TRBJ1-3,SVPQGSGNTIY
TRBV7-9,TRBJ2-1,ASSSPQGNEQF